The 21 T cell receptor beta chains reported below all come from one sample, sequenced in a study of radiation and T cells in renal cell carcinoma. As for time point: baseline pretreatment blood. Treatment of the sample: 15 Gy SBRT to primary tumor, nephrectomy 4 weeks later. Generated by immunoSEQ multiplex PCR, the TCRdb table keeps only in-frame clones and is missing some. Of approximately 140,000 clones in the sample, 83% were seen once. The input for sequencing was blood, taken from a patient whose treatment included radiotherapy and nephrectomy. The origin of the receptors is a woman aged 45-65 years with renal cell carcinoma.

V gene TRBV19 combines with J gene TRBJ2-7; maybe TRBD2 (6 bases). V was shortened by 3 bases and J by 5 bases, with 11 bases between the two germline ends. The germline V gene has CDR1 LNHDA and CDR2 SQIVND (reference sequence). This CDR3 has 13 residues. The CDR3 loop reads CASSISSGDEQYF. CDR3 in DNA: TGTGCCAGTAGTATCTCATCGGGAGACGAGCAGTACTTC.

Worth noting for this clone: A much larger clone lies one base from this, so it may be a read error. This sample also contains other DNA sequences that code for the same CDR3. The J gene is TRBJ1-4, the V gene TRBV10-2; D possibly corresponds to TRBD1 (5 bases). Trimming shortened V by 7 bases and J by 4 bases, and 10 bases separated the two germline ends. This CDR3 spans 13 amino acids. Germline V lookup: CDR1 WSHSY, CDR2 SAAADI. The CDR3 nucleotides are TGCGCCAGCACCGGACATCTTAATGAAAAACTGTTTTTT. Protein: CASTGHLNEKLFF.

The gene calls are TRBV5-1 and TRBJ2-7, with D tentatively TRBD1 (6 bases). This CDR3 has 14 residues. Looked up from germline, CDR1 is SGHRS and CDR2 is YFSETQ. Trimming pared 3 bases from V and 4 bases from J, leaving 14 bases between. DNA for the CDR3: TGCGCCAGCAGCTCTGGACAGTTGGGGTACGAGCAGTACTTC. This sequence encodes CASSSGQLGYEQYF.

The gene calls are TRBV9 and TRBJ1-1; possible D gene TRBD1, 5 bases. Germline CDR1 and CDR2: SGDLS and YYNGEE. The CDR3 consists of 14 residues. Between the trimmed V and J ends, which lost 0 bases and 3 bases, there was a span of 9 bases. Written as DNA, the CDR3 is TGTGCCAGCAGCGTAGCGGGGCTAGACACTGAAGCTTTCTTT. It translates to CASSVAGLDTEAFF.

The V and J genes are TRBV6-5 and TRBJ2-7; the D gene is possibly TRBD1 (6 bases). The V end lost 6 bases, the J end lost 6 bases, and 21 bases lay between the germline ends. From germline, CDR1 is MNHEY and CDR2 SVGAGI. This CDR3 contains 15 residues. DNA for the CDR3: TGTGCCAGCAGACCACCGGGACAAATGCGTATCGAGCAGTACTTC. Encoded protein: CASRPPGQMRIEQYF.

This clone was found a few times. The chain links TRBV5-3 to TRBJ1-5; D gene uncertain. TRBV5-3 is an ORF; its function is uncertain. Trimming removed 8 bases from V and 3 bases from J, with 12 bases in between. This CDR3 has 13 amino acids. CDR3 nucleotides: TGTGCCAGCCGCCCGGGATCCAATCAGCCCCAGCATTTT. Translated, it gives CASRPGSNQPQHF.

The chain couples TRBV7-2 to TRBJ1-1; TRBD1 is a possible D gene (5 bases). The CDR3 has 13 residues. Trimming took 2 bases from V and 4 from J, leaving 8 bases between them. From germline, CDR1 is SGHTA and CDR2 FQGNSA. CDR3 sequence: CASSLQGSTEAFF. As DNA, the CDR3 is TGTGCCAGCAGCTTACAGGGATCCACTGAAGCTTTCTTT.

The V and J genes are TRBV30 and TRBJ2-2; TRBD2 might be the D (5 bases). The CDR3 spans 12 residues. CDR1 is GTSNPN, CDR2 SVGIG, per germline (reference sequence). The germline V and J ends were trimmed by 2 bases and 7 bases, with 8 bases remaining between them. CDR3: CAWSSSGGELFF. CDR3 nucleotides: TGTGCCTGGAGTTCCAGCGGCGGGGAGCTGTTTTTT. Full variable domain (rest looked up from reference TRBV30 and TRBJ2-2): SQTIHQWPATLVQPVGSPLSLECTVEGTSNPNLYWYRQAAGRGLQLLFYSVGIGQISSEVPQNLSASRPQDRQFILSSKKLLLSDSGFYLCAWSSSGGELFFGEGSRLTVL.

The J gene is TRBJ1-1, the V gene TRBV6-1; D is unclear. V shed 3 bases and J shed 1 base, with 6 bases lying between them. The CDR3 length is 13 residues. CDR1 MNHNS and CDR2 SASEGT come from the germline V gene. The chain's CDR3 is CASSDMENTEAFF. The CDR3 DNA reads as TGTGCCAGCAGTGATATGGAGAACACTGAAGCTTTCTTT.

The chain recombines TRBV5-4 with TRBJ1-2; possibly TRBD1 for D (5 bases). The V gene lost 4 bases and the J gene lost 1 base, with 11 bases spanning the gap. The length of the CDR3 is 14 residues. Per the germline V gene, CDR1 is SGHNT and CDR2 is YYREEE (reference sequence). CDR3 sequence: CASSGGDRNYGYTF. The CDR3 nucleotides read TGTGCCAGCAGCGGGGGGGACCGTAACTATGGCTACACCTTC.

The chain has TRBV9 and TRBJ1-4; possible D gene TRBD1, 6 bases. V was clipped by 0 bases and J by 7 bases, with 13 bases between them. The germline V gene has CDR1 SGDLS and CDR2 YYNGEE. This CDR3 has 15 amino acids. The CDR3 spells CASSVESGGREKLFF. As DNA, the CDR3 is TGTGCCAGCAGCGTAGAATCTGGGGGGCGTGAAAAACTGTTTTTT.

The table lists this clone with a few counts. The chain couples TRBV5-5 to TRBJ1-4; D unclear. The V end was cut by 0 bases, the J end by 3 bases, with 6 bases between. The CDR3 loop spans 14 amino acids. Germline V gene sequence: CDR1 SGHKS, CDR2 YYEKEE (reference sequence). CDR3 amino acids: CASSLGFSNEKLFF. The CDR3 region has the DNA TGTGCCAGCAGCTTGGGGTTCTCTAATGAAAAACTGTTTTTT.

The chain links TRBV19 to TRBJ1-2, with TRBD1 as a possible D gene (5 bases). Germline loops: CDR1 LNHDA, CDR2 SQIVND (reference sequence). The ends were cut back, 4 bases at V and 2 bases at J, with 11 bases in the middle. The CDR3 has 14 residues. Here the CDR3 DNA reads TGTGCCAGTAGTAATCCGGCAGGGAACTATGGCTACACCTTC. It codes for CASSNPAGNYGYTF.

The chain carries TRBV19 and TRBJ1-1, with D perhaps matching TRBD1 (5 bases). V lost 6 bases and J lost 5, with 16 bases in between. In germline, CDR1 is LNHDA, CDR2 SQIVND (reference sequence). This CDR3 region has 14 residues. The CDR3 bases are TGTGCCAGTAGCCCTGGGGTGGGGCTGACTGAAGCTTTCTTT. This gives the protein CASSPGVGLTEAFF.

The chain combines TRBV27 with TRBJ1-1; 8 bases align to TRBD1. CDR3 length: 14 residues. Unmatched junction bases numbered 6, after V lost 5 bases and J lost 4 bases. Germline loops: CDR1 MNHEY, CDR2 SMNVEV (reference sequence). CDR3 in DNA: TGTGCCAGCAGTGGGACAGGAGGGATCACTGAAGCTTTCTTT. Translated, it gives CASSGTGGITEAFF.

The V and J genes are TRBV27 and TRBJ1-1, with 8 bases aligning to TRBD1. The CDR3 is 13 residues long. The J segment lost 11 bases and the V segment lost 4 bases, leaving 9 bases of the junction unmatched. Germline lookup yields CDR1 MNHEY and CDR2 SMNVEV (reference sequence). The CDR3 region has the DNA TGTGCCAGCAGTTCGGACAGGGTGTCGTTCGCTTTCTTT. Amino acid sequence: CASSSDRVSFAFF.

This rearrangement joins TRBV10-1 to TRBJ2-7, with 15 bases that match TRBD2. Germline CDR1 is WNHNN and CDR2 is SYGVQD (reference sequence). This CDR3 has 19 residues. J lost 5 bases, V lost 7 bases, and 18 bases had no gene match. CDR3 protein: CASTHAWGTSGRFTHEQYF. The CDR3 DNA reads as TGCGCCAGCACTCACGCCTGGGGGACTAGCGGGAGGTTTACACACGAGCAGTACTTC.

The chain carries TRBV28 and TRBJ1-4; D possibly corresponds to TRBD1 (6 bases). The germline V gene has CDR1 MDHEN and CDR2 SYDVKM. The CDR3 has 13 residues. Trimming stripped 9 bases from V and 5 bases from J, with 13 bases between. CDR3 sequence: CASARTVNEKLFF. CDR3 DNA sequence: TGTGCCAGTGCAAGGACAGTGAATGAAAAACTGTTTTTT.

The chain recombines TRBV5-1 with TRBJ2-5; TRBD2 aligns across 7 bases. This CDR3 region has 15 residues. Germline CDR1 and CDR2: SGHRS and YFSETQ. After removal of 1 base from V and 1 base from J, the junction contained 4 bases not matched to a gene. CDR3 loop: CASSLMGGPQETQYF. CDR3 nucleotides: TGCGCCAGCAGCTTGATGGGAGGGCCCCAAGAGACCCAGTACTTC.

This chain links TRBV5-4 with TRBJ2-7, with D hard to call. Trimming took off 1 base at V and 0 bases at J, with 5 bases between the two ends. From germline, CDR1 is SGHNT and CDR2 YYREEE (reference sequence). The CDR3 loop spans 13 amino acids. The CDR3 loop reads CASSLRDSYEQYF. The CDR3 DNA is TGTGCCAGCAGCTTGCGAGACTCCTACGAGCAGTACTTC.

The chain couples TRBV5-4 to TRBJ1-1; D uncertain. CDR1 and CDR2 from the germline V gene are SGHNT and YYREEE (reference sequence). The germline V and J ends were trimmed by 4 bases and 5 bases, with 15 bases remaining between them. This CDR3 spans 14 amino acids. The CDR3, as DNA: TGTGCCAGCAGCCAAGATTTAAGTGGGACTGAAGCTTTCTTT. The encoded protein is CASSQDLSGTEAFF.